Listed here is a single T cell receptor beta chain. The sample originates from a study of blood T cell repertoires in COVID-19. Overall study context: Both acute and convalescent COVID-19 samples were obtained from the United States, Italy and Spain. In each case, the material was cDNA or gDNA derived from T cells, B-cell-depleted T cells, or PBMCs.

Trimming cost V 5 bases and J 5 bases; bases outside gene matches: 5. The germline V gene has CDR1 MNHNY and CDR2 SVGAGI (reference sequence). There are 14 residues in the CDR3. Some clones are missing from TCRdb's copy, which holds only in-frame ones; the method was immunoSEQ multiplex PCR. This sample has around 50,000 clones; 85% to 90% occur once, and the top ten carry around 1.5%. The sequence was obtained from a man aged 60 to 69 with acute or convalescent COVID-19. Sequenced input: peripheral blood. V is TRBV6-6 and J is TRBJ1-4; 7 positions agree with TRBD1. The DNA for the CDR3 is TGTGCCAGCAGTCGAGACAGGGACAATGAAAAACTGTTTTTT. It specifies CASSRDRDNEKLFF.